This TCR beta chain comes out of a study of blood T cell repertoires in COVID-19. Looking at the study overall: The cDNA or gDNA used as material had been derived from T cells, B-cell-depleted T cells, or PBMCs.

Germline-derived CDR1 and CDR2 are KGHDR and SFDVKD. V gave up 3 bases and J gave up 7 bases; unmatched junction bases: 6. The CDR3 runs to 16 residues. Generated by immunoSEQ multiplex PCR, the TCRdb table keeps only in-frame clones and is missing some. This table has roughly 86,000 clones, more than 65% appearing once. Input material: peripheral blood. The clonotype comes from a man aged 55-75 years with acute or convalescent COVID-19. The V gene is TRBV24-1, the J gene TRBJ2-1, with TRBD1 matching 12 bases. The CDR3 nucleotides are TGTGCCACCAGTGATACCGGGACAGGGGGCTGGAATGAGCAGTTCTTC. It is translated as CATSDTGTGGWNEQFF.